The entry below describes one T cell receptor (beta chain). Its recognized antigen is unknown. One base away there is no much larger clone; base qualities are not given. Libraries were built with RT-PCR. Sequencing relied on an Illumina HiSeq 2500. Clones were called with MiXCR by TCRdb after fastp trimmed the public reads at Q25, and only in-frame beta chains were retained. Duplicate CDR3 protein sequences are folded into a single record with the most common DNA and genes. The sample includes 150,000 to 200,000 distinct CDR3 sequences, with approximately 12% observed a single time. The top ten hold approximately 32% of the sample. The CDR3 numbers 12 residues from cysteine through phenylalanine. Solely the CDR3 DNA is kept, with 36 bases framed from the first base. Based on the germline V gene, the CDR1 and CDR2 sequences are ENHRY and SYGVKD. Between the V and J ends, shortened by 10 bases and 9 bases respectively, the junction contains 15 bases.

The data were obtained in a study of response to subunit inactivated influenza vaccine listed by TCRdb under 2018. About the full investigation: Deep quantitative profiling of the T cell receptor repertoire was used in the study to follow responses to a trivalent subunit inactivated influenza vaccine.

General conclusions and limits of the study: It was suggested by the authors that each seasonal influenza vaccination may recruit only a limited number of new T cells.

These same records also appear under a second study, on T cells expressing NK-cell markers. The second study's paper adds: TCR beta cDNA libraries were made by 5'RACE template switching that added a universal primer site and unique molecular identifiers. In sorted CD3+CD56+NKG2C+, CD3+CD56+NKG2C- and CD3+CD56-NKG2C+ T-cell subsets from several donors, TCR beta-chain repertoires were profiled. Among the eight sequenced donors, only one was HCMV-seronegative, while the other seven were HCMV-seropositive. In several experiments an anti-gammadeltaTCR antibody was added to restrict sorting to alphabetaTCR-expressing T cells. In more than 5 donors, the dominant CD3+CD56+NKG2C+ clonotypes were found to rank among the top 10 CD8+ clonotypes and to make up 1.0-7.0% of CD8+ T cells. Those dominant clonotypes were again the most abundant among CD3+CD56-NKG2C+ cells in four donors, at about 28.3-60.1%. Whether the expanded NKG2C-expressing T cell clones were specific for HCMV antigens remained unclear. All eight donors whose samples were sequenced were randomly selected healthy volunteers, three of them men and five women. To determine HCMV serostatus, a commercial ELISA kit was used to detect HCMV-specific IgG in serum. Ficoll density gradient centrifugation was used to isolate peripheral blood mononuclear cells from blood. CD4+ and CD8+ T cells were isolated from PBMC by magnetic immunoseparation with Miltenyi isolation kits. Priming for cDNA synthesis came from the TCR beta constant segment, and two successive PCR amplification steps followed. Illumina HiSeq 2000/2500, MiSeq or NextSeq was used to sequence libraries as 2 x 150 bp reads. MIGEC was used to demultiplex reads and group the reads by UMI, and MiTCR was used to assemble and quantify clonotypes. To exclude erroneous sequences, only TCR cDNA sequences supported by at least two reads were retained. The tcR package was used for downstream repertoire analysis, with clonotypes matched between fractions based on CDR3 nucleotide sequence plus V segment. VDJmatch was used to annotate antigen specificity against VDJdb, with one amino acid substitution allowed in CDR3.

This specimen consisted of CD8+ T cells sorted from PBMCs, obtained 11 to 12 days after vaccination. The TCR comes from a man in his fifties who received an inactivated influenza vaccine. Donor details come from another sample of the same person, matched by shared clones. The chain joins TRBV10-3 to TRBJ2-2, with the D call tentatively TRBD1 or TRBD2, each fitting 5 bases. The DNA sequence is as follows: TGTGCCACCGGGGCGGCGACAAGGGAGCTGTTTTTT. The translation is CATGAATRELFF.